Each of the 18 T cell receptor beta chains below was sequenced from the same sample in a study of blood T cells in healthy people across ages. Then a second PCR, running roughly 7 to 12 cycles, was carried out with a sample-barcoded 5' primer and a J-beta primer mix. TCRdb fed the 5' RACE reads into MiXCR, producing one record per CDR3 protein. The sample consists of approximately 1,000,000 distinct CDR3 sequences, under 40% of them appearing once. Sequenced input: blood. The receptors here all came from a man younger than 30 in good health.

This clonotype was seen more than once but under ten times. V usage is TRBV5-1 and J usage is TRBJ2-1, with D unclear. Germline V gene sequence: CDR1 SGHRS, CDR2 YFSETQ. V shed 0 bases and J shed 3 bases, with 10 bases lying between them. This CDR3 spans 15 amino acids. CDR3 amino acids: CASSLGEFLYNEQFF. CDR3 nucleotides: TGCGCCAGCAGCTTGGGCGAATTCCTCTACAATGAGCAGTTCTTC.

This clonotype was recorded at least ten times. The chain combines TRBV5-1 with TRBJ2-1; tentatively, D is TRBD1 or TRBD2 (5 bases each). Germline-derived CDR1 and CDR2 are SGHRS and YFSETQ. The CDR3 runs 15 residues. With 4 bases removed from V and 4 bases from J, the gap between germline ends came to 15 bases. The CDR3 coding sequence is TGCGCCAGCAGCCTAGAGAGGGGTGCTTACAATGAGCAGTTCTTC. It translates to CASSLERGAYNEQFF.

This rearrangement joins TRBV6-4 to TRBJ1-1; the D is unclear. The CDR3 is 14 amino acids. V was clipped by 2 bases and J by 10 bases, with 17 bases between them. Germline CDR1 and CDR2: MRHNA and SNTAGT. CDR3: CASSDVSGGTSAFF. The CDR3 DNA reads TGTGCCAGCAGTGACGTTTCGGGCGGAACATCAGCTTTCTTT.

This clonotype was seen a few times. J is TRBJ2-1 and V is TRBV20-1, with D maybe TRBD2 (5 bases). This CDR3 contains 14 residues. Germline V gives CDR1 DFQATT, CDR2 SNEGSKA (reference sequence). In DNA, the CDR3 is TGCAGCGCCAGGTCGGACTCAGGATGGAATGAGCAGTTCTTC. Translating it yields CSARSDSGWNEQFF.

This sequence joins TRBV14 and TRBJ2-3, with TRBD2 matching over 7 bases. Unmatched junction bases numbered 8, after V lost 2 bases and J lost 0 bases. The CDR3 runs to 17 residues. Germline values: CDR1 SGHDN, CDR2 FVKESK. The CDR3 nucleotides read TGTGCCAGCAGCCAACCACTAGCGCAAGCTAGCACAGATACGCAGTATTTT. Translation: CASSQPLAQASTDTQYF.

CDR3 nucleotides: TGTGCCAGCAGTGAAGAGGGTGGGACAGCGGACGACTATGGCTACACCTTC. Translated, it gives CASSEEGGTADDYGYTF. The V call is TRBV2, the J call TRBJ1-2; 7 nucleotides match TRBD1. CDR1 is SNHLY and CDR2 is FYNNEI in the germline V gene. Trimming at V came to 1 base and at J to 3 bases, leaving 11 bases not matched to a gene. The length of the CDR3 is 17 residues. The whole variable domain, filled in from reference TRBV2 and TRBJ1-2, reads EPEVTQTPSHQVTQMGQEVILRCVPISNHLYFYWYRQILGQKVEFLVSFYNNEISEKSEIFDDQFSVERPDGSNFTLKIRSTKLEDSAMYFCASSEEGGTADDYGYTFGSGTRLTVV.

The CDR3 sequence: CASSLLPNYGTDRYGYTF. In DNA form, the CDR3 reads TGCGCCAGCAGCTTGCTGCCCAATTATGGGACGGATCGTTATGGCTACACCTTC. The chain joins TRBV5-1 to TRBJ1-2; a weak D match, TRBD1 (5 bases). Germline CDR1 reads SGHRS; CDR2 reads YFSETQ. V was trimmed by 1 base and J by 5 bases, leaving 24 bases between them. The CDR3 has 18 amino acids.

The chain carries TRBV12-3 or TRBV12-4 and TRBJ1-5; weak D call: TRBD1 (6 bases). The length of the CDR3 is 15 residues. Trimming removed 6 bases at V and 5 bases at J, with 17 bases between. The CDR3 sequence: CASRSTGFGHQPQHF. In DNA form, the CDR3 reads TGTGCCAGCAGGTCAACAGGGTTCGGGCATCAGCCCCAGCATTTT.

This clonotype has only a few counts. The chain is built from TRBV24-1 and TRBJ2-1; D is undetermined. V lost 0 bases and J 5 bases, leaving 7 bases between the germline ends. Germline V gene data show CDR1 as KGHDR and CDR2 as SFDVKD. The CDR3 loop spans 14 amino acids. Here the CDR3 reads CATSDLSQDNEQFF. DNA for the CDR3: TGTGCCACCAGTGATTTGTCCCAGGACAATGAGCAGTTCTTC.

CDR3 sequence (DNA): TGTGCCAGCAGCCGATTAACAGGAATCTATGGCTACACCTTC. Translation: CASSRLTGIYGYTF. The V gene is TRBV12-3 or TRBV12-4, the J gene TRBJ1-2, with D maybe TRBD1 (5 bases). Trimming took 6 bases from V and 4 from J, leaving 15 bases between them. CDR3 length equals 14 residues.

CDR3 nucleotides: TGCAGTGCTAGCCCCGGGACTAGCGGGGGAGAGACCCAGTACTTC. Translated: CSASPGTSGGETQYF. The chain carries TRBV20-1 and TRBJ2-7, with 14 bases lining up with TRBD2. The J call could be wrong; TRBJ2-5 is a better fit for the DNA end. The CDR3 is 15 residues long. From germline, CDR1 is DFQATT and CDR2 SNEGSKA (reference sequence).

Of note for this clonotype: One junction end disagrees with the germline gene, perhaps due to a read error. This rearrangement joins TRBV28 to TRBJ2-1, with 13 positions matching TRBD2. The CDR3 length is 15 residues. Germline CDR1 is MDHEN and CDR2 is SYDVKM. The CDR3 region is CVSSVLAGGPNEQFF. The CDR3 bases are TGTGTCAGCAGTGTACTAGCGGGGGGGCCTAATGAGCAGTTCTTC.

This clonotype was found many times. This chain uses TRBV20-1 with TRBJ1-1; D unclear. This CDR3 contains 12 residues. Trimming removed 5 bases from V and 1 base from J, with 8 bases in between. Germline CDR1 and CDR2: DFQATT and SNEGSKA (reference sequence). CDR3 amino acids: CSARKGNTEAFF. CDR3 DNA: TGCAGTGCTCGGAAAGGGAACACTGAAGCTTTCTTT.

This clonotype was seen ten or more times. The rearrangement joins TRBV12-3 or TRBV12-4 to TRBJ1-1; possibly TRBD1 for D (6 bases). The CDR3 covers 13 residues. V was trimmed by 6 bases and J by 1 base, leaving 9 bases between them. CDR3: CASRRTENTEAFF. The DNA of the CDR3 is TGTGCCAGCAGGCGGACAGAGAACACTGAAGCTTTCTTT.

This chain uses TRBV6-2 or TRBV6-3 with TRBJ2-3; D call uncertain. Looked up from germline, CDR1 is MNHEY and CDR2 is SVGEGT. The CDR3 extends over 15 amino acids. Between the trimmed V and J ends, which lost 8 bases and 0 bases, there was a span of 15 bases. This CDR3 reads CASHRSPPSTDTQYF. CDR3 coding DNA: TGTGCCAGCCATCGGTCTCCTCCTAGCACAGATACGCAGTATTTT.

The J gene is TRBJ2-3, the V gene TRBV4-1; possibly TRBD1 or TRBD2 for D (5 bases each). This CDR3 is 16 amino acids long. The V and J ends lost 1 base and 0 bases respectively, with 11 bases between them. Germline lookup yields CDR1 MGHRA and CDR2 YSYEKL. The CDR3 sequence: CASSQVIGASTDTQYF. CDR3 coding DNA: TGCGCCAGCAGCCAAGTCATCGGGGCTAGCACAGATACGCAGTATTTT.

The chain has TRBV9 and TRBJ2-1, with 8 bases fitting TRBD2. This CDR3 contains 16 residues. The ends lost 0 bases at V and 3 bases at J; junction bases unmatched: 5. Germline assignment: CDR1 SGDLS and CDR2 YYNGEE. The CDR3 region has the DNA TGTGCCAGCAGCGTAGCGGAGCGGGGGAGCTACAATGAGCAGTTCTTC. Translating it yields CASSVAERGSYNEQFF.

This clonotype has a handful of counts. This chain uses TRBV6-2 or TRBV6-3 with TRBJ1-2; no firm D call. This CDR3 spans 13 amino acids. CDR1 MNHEY and CDR2 SVGEGT come from the germline V gene. Between the trimmed V and J ends, which lost 6 bases and 7 bases, there was a span of 15 bases. CDR3 amino acids: CASSTRPRGGYTF. The CDR3, as DNA: TGTGCCAGCAGCACCAGGCCTCGCGGTGGCTACACCTTC.